This record looks at one TCR beta chain sequence and its context. Its target is unknown. One end of the junction is discordant with germline, which a read error may explain. This specimen comes from a study of cytomegalovirus exposure and HLA in healthy donors. Germline loops: CDR1 SEHNR, CDR2 FQNEAQ (reference sequence). This CDR3 is 14 amino acids long. Study findings and constraints: Most TCR beta V segments were productive about 90% or about 30% of the time in an earlier analysis. Follow-up analysis seemed to connect common viral pathogens with several of the most significant clusters identified. As a later analysis revealed, most CMV-associated TCR beta chains appeared HLA-restricted.

The PCR contained 60 Vbeta and 13 Jbeta primers. Assay: immunoSEQ multiplex PCR; the TCRdb copy retains only in-frame clones and omits some. This table has 150,000 to 200,000 clones, less than 90% appearing once. The TCR originated in a man younger than 35 in good health and CMV-seronegative. This chain joins TRBV7-9 and TRBJ1-4; tentatively, D is TRBD1 (6 bases). The source material was PBMCs. CDR3 coding DNA: TGTTCCAGCAGATTGGACAGCAGCAATGAAAAACTGTTTTTT. Translation gives CSSRLDSSNEKLFF. Drawing the rest from reference TRBV7-9 and TRBJ1-4, the complete variable domain is DTGVSQNPRHKITKRGQNVTFRCDPISEHNRLYWYRQTLGQGPEFLTYFQNEAQLEKSRLLSDRFSAERPKGSFSTLEIQRTEQGDSAMYLCSSRLDSSNEKLFFGSGTQLSVL.